Below are 19 T cell receptor beta chains sequenced from a single sample in a study of CD8+ T cells in alopecia areata. Following RNA extraction, reverse transcription yielded cDNA that acted as the sequencing template. Method: immunoSEQ multiplex PCR; TCRdb's copy keeps in-frame clones and lacks some. The data contain over 85,000 clones, around two fifths of them singletons. The material sequenced was CD4+ T cells sorted from blood. These receptors came from a human donor with alopecia areata.

The rearrangement joins TRBV28 to TRBJ1-5; 8 nucleotides agree with TRBD1. Per the germline V gene, CDR1 is MDHEN and CDR2 is SYDVKM. CDR3 length: 17 amino acids. With V trimmed by 3 bases and J by 2 bases, 9 bases remained unmatched. The CDR3 DNA sequence: TGTGCCAGCAGTTTGTCCTTCGGGACAGGTCGCAATCAGCCCCAGCATTTT. It encodes CASSLSFGTGRNQPQHF.

CDR3 coding DNA: TGCGCCAGCAGTCAATATACAGGGTGTCTCGACGAGCAGTACTTC. The encoded protein is CASSQYTGCLDEQYF. J is TRBJ2-7 and V is TRBV23-1, with a tentative D call TRBD1 (6 bases). TRBV23-1 is filed as an ORF, its function uncertain. There are 15 residues in the CDR3. Trimming shortened V by 1 base and J by 5 bases, and 15 bases separated the two germline ends.

CDR3 nucleotides: TGTGCCAGCAGAGGGACAGGGACGGAGACCCAGTACTTC. Its protein product is CASRGTGTETQYF. The chain combines TRBV2 with TRBJ2-5; 9 positions agree with TRBD1. Per germline, CDR1 SNHLY and CDR2 FYNNEI. The junction had 4 bases not matched to a gene; V was cut back by 6 bases and J by 5 bases. CDR3 length: 13 amino acids.

The rearrangement uses TRBV29-1 and TRBJ2-1; D call uncertain. This CDR3 has 14 amino acids. With 6 bases removed from V and 3 bases from J, the gap between germline ends came to 15 bases. Germline CDR1 SQVTM, CDR2 ANQGSEA. CDR3 coding DNA: TGCAGCGTGATTAGTGATCCTTTCTACAATGAGCAGTTCTTC. It specifies CSVISDPFYNEQFF.

This rearrangement joins TRBV28 to TRBJ2-7; D perhaps matches TRBD2 (6 bases). CDR3 size: 13 residues. V was clipped by 8 bases and J by 1 base, with 12 bases between them. Looked up from germline, CDR1 is MDHEN and CDR2 is SYDVKM. The CDR3 DNA reads TGTGCCAGCTGGGCGGGGCCTTCCTACGAGCAGTACTTC. Amino acids: CASWAGPSYEQYF.

The chain is built from TRBV12-5 and TRBJ2-5, with unresolved D. Germline CDR1 LGHNT, CDR2 FRNRAP. The V gene lost 2 bases and the J gene lost 2 bases, with 6 bases spanning the gap. This CDR3 spans 13 amino acids. The CDR3 bases are TGTGCTAGTGGTTTGTTCCGGCAAGAGACCCAGTACTTC. Translation: CASGLFRQETQYF.

This clone appeared a few times. The chain carries TRBV9 and TRBJ2-2, with no clear D. Trimming shortened V by 0 bases and J by 6 bases, and 3 bases separated the two germline ends. This CDR3 region has 12 residues. Germline V gene sequence: CDR1 SGDLS, CDR2 YYNGEE. The CDR3 loop is CASSVVAGELFF. The CDR3 DNA reads TGTGCCAGCAGCGTAGTGGCCGGGGAGCTGTTTTTT.

The J gene is TRBJ1-1, the V gene TRBV7-8, with 9 bases matching TRBD1. The V and J ends lost 5 bases and 5 bases, in that order; junction bases with no gene match: 9. The CDR3 runs 15 residues. Germline V gives CDR1 SGHVS, CDR2 FQNEAQ. The CDR3 coding sequence is TGTGCCAGCAGCGATCAACAGGGGGCTCGAACTGAAGCTTTCTTT. Translation: CASSDQQGARTEAFF.

This clone was detected once. V is TRBV29-1 and J is TRBJ1-2; TRBD1 agrees at 10 bases. The germline gives CDR1 SQVTM, CDR2 ANQGSEA. The CDR3 has 16 residues. The trim removed 7 bases at V and 4 bases at J, leaving 15 bases unmatched. The CDR3 nucleotides read TGCAGCGGACAAAAGACAGGGGGCTGGGTTAGCTATGGCTACACCTTC. Translation: CSGQKTGGWVSYGYTF.

This clone occurred once. CDR3 sequence reads: CASSVTGREQETQYF. In DNA form, the CDR3 reads TGTGCCAGCAGTGTGACAGGGCGGGAGCAAGAGACCCAGTACTTC. V usage is TRBV7-2 and J usage is TRBJ2-5; the D gene could be TRBD1 or TRBD2 (7 bases each). Trimming stripped 6 bases from V and 2 bases from J, with 16 bases between. Germline V gives CDR1 SGHTA, CDR2 FQGNSA. This CDR3 comprises 15 residues. Supplemented by reference TRBV7-2 and TRBJ2-5, the full variable domain reads GAGVSQSPSNKVTEKGKDVELRCDPISGHTALYWYRQSLGQGLEFLIYFQGNSAPDKSGLPSDRFSAERTGGSVSTLTIQRTQQEDSAVYLCASSVTGREQETQYFGPGTRLLVL.

This chain uses TRBV11-2 with TRBJ2-1; unclear D gene. Germline assignment: CDR1 SGHAT and CDR2 FQNNGV. The CDR3 has 15 amino acids. The ends were cut back, 0 bases at V and 7 bases at J, with 13 bases in the middle. The CDR3 DNA follows: TGTGCCAGCAGCTTAGATCTGACTCTCCCGAATGAGCAGTTCTTC. Translating gives CASSLDLTLPNEQFF.

This rearrangement joins TRBV30 to TRBJ1-6; no clear D. Per germline, CDR1 GTSNPN and CDR2 SVGIG (reference sequence). V lost 0 bases, J lost 5 bases, and 8 bases lay in between. The CDR3 sequence is 14 residues long. The CDR3 DNA reads as TGTGCCTGGAGTGTATCACCGGATAATTCACCCCTCCACTTT. This encodes CAWSVSPDNSPLHF. Full variable domain (missing parts from reference TRBV30 and TRBJ1-6): SQTIHQWPATLVQPVGSPLSLECTVEGTSNPNLYWYRQAAGRGLQLLFYSVGIGQISSEVPQNLSASRPQDRQFILSSKKLLLSDSGFYLCAWSVSPDNSPLHFGNGTRLTVT.

The chain employs TRBV30 and TRBJ2-7; 8 nucleotides align to TRBD1. The CDR3 extends over 13 amino acids. Germline V lookup: CDR1 GTSNPN, CDR2 SVGIG (reference sequence). V lost 4 bases and J lost 0; bases outside the gene matches: 2. In nucleotides, the CDR3 is TGTGCCTGGACAGGGGGCTTCTCCTACGAGCAGTACTTC. Translating it yields CAWTGGFSYEQYF.

This clone came up once. V is TRBV5-1 and J is TRBJ2-1, with 7 bases identical to TRBD2. V trimming: 0 bases; J trimming: 5 bases; junction bases outside the gene matches: 8. The CDR3 is 16 residues long. Germline V gene lookup returns CDR1 SGHRS and CDR2 YFSETQ. The CDR3 DNA sequence: TGCGCCAGCAGCTTGGGAGGTGCGGGAGTTAACAATGAGCAGTTCTTC. This sequence encodes CASSLGGAGVNNEQFF.

In this sample, this clone turned up a few times. The chain combines TRBV7-9 with TRBJ2-7, with TRBD2 matching 7 bases. The CDR3 extends over 14 amino acids. Germline CDR1 is SEHNR and CDR2 is FQNEAQ (reference sequence). Unmatched junction bases numbered 11, after V lost 5 bases and J lost 7 bases. CDR3 in DNA: TGTGCCAGCAGCAACCCCGCTGCGGGGGAAGAGCAGTACTTC. Protein product: CASSNPAAGEEQYF.

The chain couples TRBV7-2 to TRBJ1-1; no definite D call. CDR1 is SGHTA and CDR2 is FQGNSA in the germline V gene. The V and J ends lost 2 bases and 0 bases respectively, with 7 bases between them. The CDR3 runs 14 residues. In DNA form, the CDR3 reads TGTGCCAGCAGCTTATCAGTTATGAACACTGAAGCTTTCTTT. Protein: CASSLSVMNTEAFF.

This clone was seen once. V is TRBV29-1 and J is TRBJ2-7, with 7 bases identical to TRBD1. The CDR3 totals 13 residues. The germline gives CDR1 SQVTM, CDR2 ANQGSEA. The J segment lost 2 bases and the V segment lost 7 bases, leaving 8 bases of the junction unmatched. The CDR3 sequence: CSARQGQAYEQYF. CDR3 coding DNA: TGCAGCGCTAGACAGGGCCAAGCCTACGAGCAGTACTTC.

This chain links TRBV7-2 with TRBJ1-2; D ambiguous. Germline V lookup: CDR1 SGHTA, CDR2 FQGNSA. This CDR3 comprises 12 residues. Trimming took off 3 bases at V and 5 bases at J, with 7 bases between the two ends. CDR3 in DNA: TGTGCCAGCAGCTTGAACGCATATGGCTACACCTTC. Translated, it gives CASSLNAYGYTF.

This clone was picked up a small number of times. The chain links TRBV30 to TRBJ2-5; 7 nucleotides align to TRBD1. This CDR3 is 15 amino acids long. Germline assignment: CDR1 GTSNPN and CDR2 SVGIG (reference sequence). Trimming at V came to 1 base and at J to 5 bases, leaving 10 bases not matched to a gene. This CDR3 reads CAWSGSRGTRETQYF. DNA for the CDR3: TGTGCCTGGAGTGGTTCCAGGGGGACGAGGGAGACCCAGTACTTC.